The source of this T cell receptor beta chain is a study of Ad26.COV2.S vaccination and SARS-CoV-2 variants. Trimming left V 5 bases short and J 5 bases short, with 9 bases between. This CDR3 region has 12 residues. Treatment given: around 19 received Ad26.COV2.S at low or high dose, single or two shots; several received placebo; per-sample allocation not given. Collection of samples fell on day 63 after the first vaccine or placebo injection. Sequencing used immunoSEQ multiplex PCR; TCRdb keeps in-frame clones, though not all of them. The repertoire has hundreds of thousands of clones, around 86% of them found once; the top ten carry about 3.4%.

This TCR was sampled from a person aged 18-60 years who received the Ad26.COV2.S COVID-19 vaccine or a placebo. The chain links TRBV12-3 or TRBV12-4 to TRBJ2-5; D is unresolved. The source was peripheral blood, collected in a trial of Ad26.COV2.S vaccine versus placebo. CDR3 protein: CASSNQGETQYF. CDR3 DNA sequence: TGTGCCAGCAGTAACCAAGGGGAGACCCAGTACTTC.